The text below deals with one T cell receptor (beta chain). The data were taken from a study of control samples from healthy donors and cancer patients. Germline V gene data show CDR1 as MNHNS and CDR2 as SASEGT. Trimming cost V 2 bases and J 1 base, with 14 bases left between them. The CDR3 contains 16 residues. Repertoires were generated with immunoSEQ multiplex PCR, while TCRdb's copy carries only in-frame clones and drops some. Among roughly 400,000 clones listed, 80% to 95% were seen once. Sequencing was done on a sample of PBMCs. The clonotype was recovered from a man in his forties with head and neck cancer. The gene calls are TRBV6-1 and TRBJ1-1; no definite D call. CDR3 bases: TGTGCCAGCAGTGAACGGGGTAGTTCGCGGAACACTGAAGCTTTCTTT. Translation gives CASSERGSSRNTEAFF.